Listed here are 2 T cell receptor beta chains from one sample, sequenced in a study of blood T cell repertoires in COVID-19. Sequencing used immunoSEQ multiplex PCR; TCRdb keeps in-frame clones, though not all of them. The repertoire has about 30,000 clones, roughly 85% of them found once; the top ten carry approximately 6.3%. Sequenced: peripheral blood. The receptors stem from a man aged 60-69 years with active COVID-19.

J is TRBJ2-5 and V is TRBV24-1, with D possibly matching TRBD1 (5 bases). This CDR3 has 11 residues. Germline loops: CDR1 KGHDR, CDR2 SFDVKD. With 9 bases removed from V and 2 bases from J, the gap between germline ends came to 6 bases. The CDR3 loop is CATGQQETQYF. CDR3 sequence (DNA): TGTGCCACCGGACAACAAGAGACCCAGTACTTC.

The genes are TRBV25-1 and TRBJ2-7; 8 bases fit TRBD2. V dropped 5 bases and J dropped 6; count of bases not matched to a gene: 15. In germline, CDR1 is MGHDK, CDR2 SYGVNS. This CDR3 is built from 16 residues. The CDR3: CASSRPLPGGPPEQYF. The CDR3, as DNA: TGTGCCAGCAGTCGCCCCCTTCCGGGAGGGCCACCCGAGCAGTACTTC.